The 23 T cell receptor beta chains listed next were all sequenced from one sample in a study of blood T cell repertoires in COVID-19. Produced via immunoSEQ multiplex PCR; TCRdb's table is partial and in-frame only. The sample has approximately 340,000 clones, 90% to 95% seen once. Sequenced material: PBMCs or T cells enriched from blood (not recorded which). The receptor set was obtained from a middle-aged woman who had been exposed to COVID-19.

The chain carries TRBV7-3 and TRBJ2-6; the D gene is possibly TRBD1 (6 bases). Germline CDR1 SGHTA, CDR2 FQGTGA. The CDR3 is 12 amino acids. Trimming took 3 bases from V and 13 from J, leaving 10 bases between them. The CDR3, as DNA: TGTGCCAGCAGCTTGACAGGAAAGGTCCTGACTTTC. Translation gives CASSLTGKVLTF.

The chain uses TRBV4-1 and TRBJ2-1; D perhaps matches TRBD2 (6 bases). CDR3 length: 17 residues. Germline V gene data show CDR1 as MGHRA and CDR2 as YSYEKL. Trimming cost V 0 bases and J 4 bases, with 16 bases left between them. CDR3 sequence reads: CASSQDQASATYNEQFF. The DNA of the CDR3 is TGCGCCAGCAGCCAAGATCAAGCTAGCGCCACTTACAATGAGCAGTTCTTC.

The J gene is TRBJ1-1, the V gene TRBV5-1; 8 bases align to TRBD1. J lost 5 bases, V lost 6 bases, and 9 bases had no gene match. Germline CDR1 and CDR2: SGHRS and YFSETQ. This CDR3 is 14 amino acids long. The chain's CDR3 is CASTSTGGATEAFF. The CDR3 DNA reads as TGCGCCAGCACCAGTACAGGGGGGGCGACTGAAGCTTTCTTT.

The chain uses TRBV15 and TRBJ1-1; no reliable D call. The V and J ends lost 0 bases and 3 bases respectively, with 14 bases between them. This CDR3 is built from 16 residues. Germline values: CDR1 LNHNV, CDR2 YYDKDF (reference sequence). CDR3 loop: CATSREEGKVYTEAFF. CDR3 nucleotide sequence: TGTGCCACCAGCAGAGAAGAGGGCAAAGTCTACACTGAAGCTTTCTTT.

The chain has TRBV19 and TRBJ1-4, with 10 bases fitting TRBD1. Germline V gives CDR1 LNHDA, CDR2 SQIVND (reference sequence). With V trimmed by 9 bases and J by 8 bases, 12 bases remained unmatched. The CDR3 is 15 residues long. As DNA, the CDR3 is TGTGCCAGCCAACCCGGGACAGGGGTTAACGAAAAACTGTTTTTT. Its translation is CASQPGTGVNEKLFF.

The V gene is TRBV19, the J gene TRBJ1-2; 7 bases match TRBD1. Germline trimming cut 5 bases from V and 4 bases from J; bases unmatched to any gene: 4. Germline CDR1 LNHDA, CDR2 SQIVND (reference sequence). The CDR3 is 13 residues long. The CDR3 loop reads CASSDREAYGYTF. CDR3 sequence (DNA): TGTGCCAGTAGTGACAGGGAGGCCTATGGCTACACCTTC.

The chain is built from TRBV7-3 and TRBJ1-3; TRBD1 aligns across 11 bases. The trim removed 4 bases at V and 2 bases at J, leaving 4 bases unmatched. The germline gives CDR1 SGHTA, CDR2 FQGTGA. This CDR3 comprises 16 residues. In DNA, the CDR3 is TGTGCCAGCAGCTCACCGGGACAGGGGGCTGGAAACACCATATATTTT. Translating gives CASSSPGQGAGNTIYF.

This sequence joins TRBV7-9 and TRBJ1-6; 7 bases fit TRBD1. V lost 5 bases and J lost 6; bases outside the gene matches: 10. Germline lookup yields CDR1 SEHNR and CDR2 FQNEAQ (reference sequence). The CDR3 totals 16 residues. The CDR3 sequence: CASSPLTGRSNSPLHF. The CDR3 DNA reads as TGTGCCAGCAGCCCGTTGACAGGGAGATCTAATTCACCCCTCCACTTT.

This chain links TRBV7-9 with TRBJ1-1; D not resolved. V was cut by 1 base and J by 3 bases, with 6 bases left in between. The CDR3 consists of 13 residues. Germline assignment: CDR1 SEHNR and CDR2 FQNEAQ (reference sequence). In nucleotides, the CDR3 is TGTGCCAGCAGCTTAGAGCCATACACTGAAGCTTTCTTT. Its protein product is CASSLEPYTEAFF.

This clone was seen once. The gene calls are TRBV11-3 and TRBJ2-7; perhaps TRBD1 as D (5 bases). Per the germline V gene, CDR1 is SGHNT and CDR2 is YENEEA. V gave up 3 bases and J gave up 0 bases, with 12 bases separating them. The CDR3 runs to 15 residues. In DNA form, the CDR3 reads TGTGCCAGCAGCTTCGACAGCACCCGCTCCTACGAGCAGTACTTC. Translating gives CASSFDSTRSYEQYF.

On this clone: Since a much larger clone is just one base distant, this may be a read error. The CDR3 DNA is TGTGCCAGCAGCTTGCGGACAGGGGGCACAGATACGCAGTATTTT. Amino acid sequence: CASSLRTGGTDTQYF. The rearrangement joins TRBV5-6 to TRBJ2-3, with 9 bases matching TRBD1. CDR3 length: 15 residues. Germline V lookup: CDR1 SGHDT, CDR2 YYEEEE. J was trimmed by 1 base and V by 1 base; bases with no gene match: 1.

V gene TRBV14 combines with J gene TRBJ2-3; 9 nucleotides line up with TRBD1. The CDR3 runs to 16 residues. Germline V gene data show CDR1 as SGHDN and CDR2 as FVKESK. Trimming removed 1 base from V and 6 bases from J; junction bases left unmatched: 8. For the CDR3, the DNA is TGTGCCAGCAGCCAAGTGACAGGGGGTATTTGGGATACGCAGTATTTT. It encodes CASSQVTGGIWDTQYF.

The chain employs TRBV24-1 and TRBJ2-3; possible D gene TRBD1, 5 bases. This CDR3 has 15 amino acids. The germline V gene encodes CDR1 KGHDR and CDR2 SFDVKD. Trimming cost V 3 bases and J 0 bases, with 9 bases left between them. CDR3 nucleotide sequence: TGTGCCACCAGTGATGGACAAACTAGCACAGATACGCAGTATTTT. It is translated as CATSDGQTSTDTQYF.

V and J are TRBV4-1 and TRBJ2-7; 9 nucleotides line up with TRBD1. V lost 9 bases to trimming and J lost 3 bases; unmatched junction nucleotides: 6. The germline V gene encodes CDR1 MGHRA and CDR2 YSYEKL. This CDR3 has 13 amino acids. The CDR3 region is CASGQGPFYEQYF. CDR3 bases: TGCGCCAGTGGACAGGGGCCTTTCTACGAGCAGTACTTC.

The gene calls are TRBV6-5 and TRBJ1-5; 7 positions match TRBD1. CDR1 MNHEY and CDR2 SVGAGI come from the germline V gene. Trimming cost V 7 bases and J 0 bases; bases outside gene matches: 6. The CDR3 runs to 15 residues. The CDR3 region is CASIRGQDSNQPQHF. CDR3 coding DNA: TGTGCCAGCATCCGAGGACAGGATAGCAATCAGCCCCAGCATTTT.

This clone was recorded once. The chain couples TRBV6-5 to TRBJ1-3; D call uncertain. The CDR3 length is 14 residues. Germline assignment: CDR1 MNHEY and CDR2 SVGAGI. V was clipped by 5 bases and J by 2 bases, with 10 bases between them. The CDR3 DNA sequence: TGTGCCAGCAGTCGCGCCGAGCCTGGAAACACCATATATTTT. This sequence encodes CASSRAEPGNTIYF.

V is TRBV11-3 and J is TRBJ2-5; 11 bases match TRBD2. The germline CDR1 and CDR2 sequences are SGHNT and YENEEA. The CDR3 totals 19 residues. After removal of 0 bases from V and 2 bases from J, the junction contained 11 bases not matched to a gene. The CDR3, as DNA: TGTGCCAGCAGCTTAGAATTCCGGGTAGCGGGAGGGATACAAGAGACCCAGTACTTC. Protein: CASSLEFRVAGGIQETQYF.

V usage is TRBV7-9 and J usage is TRBJ2-4; a possible D gene is TRBD1 (6 bases). CDR3 length equals 18 residues. The germline CDR1 and CDR2 sequences are SEHNR and FQNEAQ (reference sequence). V lost 4 bases, J lost 0 bases, and 19 bases lay in between. The CDR3 DNA is TGTGCCAGCAGCTCCGGGACAATCACGGAAAGAGCCAAAAACATTCAGTACTTC. Translation: CASSSGTITERAKNIQYF. Based on the CDR3 plus reference TRBV7-9 and TRBJ2-4, the full variable domain is DTGVSQNPRHKITKRGQNVTFRCDPISEHNRLYWYRQTLGQGPEFLTYFQNEAQLEKSRLLSDRFSAERPKGSFSTLEIQRTEQGDSAMYLCASSSGTITERAKNIQYFGAGTRLSVL.

V is TRBV11-3 and J is TRBJ2-1, with 11 bases matching TRBD2. With 4 bases clipped from V and 0 bases from J, the junction kept 2 bases outside the gene matches. Germline CDR1 is SGHNT and CDR2 is YENEEA. This CDR3 has 16 amino acids. CDR3 sequence reads: CASSWGLAASYNEQFF. The CDR3 region has the DNA TGTGCCAGCAGCTGGGGACTAGCGGCCTCCTACAATGAGCAGTTCTTC. Variable domain in full (rest from reference TRBV11-3 and TRBJ2-1): EAGVVQSPRYKIIEKKQPVAFWCNPISGHNTLYWYLQNLGQGPELLIRYENEEAVDDSQLPKDRFSAERLKGVDSTLKIQPAELGDSAVYLCASSWGLAASYNEQFFGPGTRLTVL.

The V gene is TRBV7-3, the J gene TRBJ2-3, with D tentatively TRBD2 (5 bases). V lost 2 bases to trimming and J lost 1 base, with 13 bases between them. This CDR3 spans 16 amino acids. Germline V gene sequence: CDR1 SGHTA, CDR2 FQGTGA. This chain's CDR3 is CASSLAGPGRTDTQYF. The CDR3 DNA follows: TGTGCCAGCAGCTTAGCGGGTCCTGGACGCACAGATACGCAGTATTTT.

The chain carries TRBV18 and TRBJ1-1; D is possibly TRBD1 (5 bases). The V end lost 2 bases, the J end lost 1 base, and 11 bases lay between the germline ends. This CDR3 has 15 amino acids. The germline CDR1 and CDR2 sequences are KGHSH and LQKENI. CDR3 coding DNA: TGTGCCAGCTCACCAAGCGGGGCTAGGAACACTGAAGCTTTCTTT. Its translation: CASSPSGARNTEAFF.

The table lists this clone with a few counts. The chain combines TRBV27 with TRBJ1-1; D is uncertain. The CDR3 runs 14 residues. Trimming removed 8 bases from V and 4 bases from J, with 17 bases in between. From germline, CDR1 is MNHEY and CDR2 SMNVEV (reference sequence). The CDR3 bases are TGTGCCAGCGGATCAAACTTGGGGAGCACTGAAGCTTTCTTT. It yields the protein CASGSNLGSTEAFF.

The V gene is TRBV19, the J gene TRBJ1-3; D is unresolved. The CDR3 has 15 residues. Trimming cost V 1 base and J 1 base, with 8 bases left between them. From germline, CDR1 is LNHDA and CDR2 SQIVND (reference sequence). CDR3 sequence: CASSIGGGSGNTIYF. CDR3 in DNA: TGTGCCAGTAGTATAGGAGGCGGTTCTGGAAACACCATATATTTT.